The rows below give T cell receptor beta chains drawn from one sample of a study of control samples from healthy donors and cancer patients. Repertoires were generated with immunoSEQ multiplex PCR, while TCRdb's copy carries only in-frame clones and drops some. The sample lists about 78,000 clones, approximately 88% occurring once. Material for sequencing was blood. These receptors all come from a woman aged 55-75 years in good health. CDR3s include the opening cysteine and the closing phenylalanine or tryptophan. D genes are given only for firm matches. The listing skips clone size in some rows; elsewhere it reads once, few, many or a size class.

cdr3_nt	cdr3_aa	v_call	j_call	d_call	clone_size
TGTGCCAGCACTTCCTTCGACAGGAGGTCCGGGGAGCTGTTTTTT	CASTSFDRRSGELFF	TRBV10-3	TRBJ2-2	-	-
TGTGCCAGCAGCCCAGGGACAGGCAGCTACGAGCAGTACTTC	CASSPGTGSYEQYF	TRBV7-9	TRBJ2-7	TRBD1	once
TGCGCCAGCAGCTTGGACCCGACTGGGTCCTACGAGCAGTACTTC	CASSLDPTGSYEQYF	TRBV5-1	TRBJ2-7	-	-
TGTGCCAGCAGCTCCGCCTACGAGCAGTACTTC	CASSSAYEQYF	TRBV5-8	TRBJ2-7	-	-
TGTGCCAGCAGCCTCGGGACATTGAATTCACCCCTCCACTTT	CASSLGTLNSPLHF	TRBV7-9	TRBJ1-6	-	-
TGTGCCAGCAGCTTTGCGGGCAGGCAGGGGGCCGGCGGGGAGCTGTTTTTT	CASSFAGRQGAGGELFF	TRBV11-2	TRBJ2-2	TRBD1	-
TGTGCCAGCAGTCAGGTCCGTGGCGGGCGGCGCAGCACAGATACGCAGTATTTT	CASSQVRGGRRSTDTQYF	TRBV11-2	TRBJ2-3	-	-
TGTGCCAGCAGCTTCACAGATACGCAGTATTTT	CASSFTDTQYF	TRBV7-2	TRBJ2-3	-	-
TGTGCCATCAGTGAGCGGACTCCCCGGTCAGATACGCAGTATTTT	CAISERTPRSDTQYF	TRBV10-3	TRBJ2-3	-	-
TGTGCTAGTGGCCCGGGGCTAGCGGGGGTACCCATTCAGTACTTC	CASGPGLAGVPIQYF	TRBV12-5	TRBJ2-4	TRBD2	-